This T cell receptor (beta chain) stems from a study of vaccination effects on CD4 cells after COVID-19. Comment on this clone: Its antigen is not known.

Produced via immunoSEQ multiplex PCR; TCRdb's table is partial and in-frame only. The sample consists of tens of thousands of clones, approximately 80% of them appearing once. Trimming took off 0 bases at V and 6 bases at J, with 7 bases between the two ends. The germline gives CDR1 SGHRS, CDR2 YFSETQ. The length of the CDR3 is 14 residues. Points from the study as a whole: Convalescent patients were few in the study, and early post-infection timepoints were absent.

The ViraFEST assay expanded antigen-specific CD4+ T cells with viral peptide pools before sequencing. Isolating CD4+ T cells followed approximately ten days of culture. BNT162b2 vaccine or mRNA-1273 vaccine was given to participants in two doses. Vaccinees lacked prior SARS-CoV-2 infection and tested negative for nucleocapsid antibodies. About 2 million PBMC were seeded per well and grown in the presence of about 10 IU/ml IL-2 and 8.5 to 10 ug/ml peptides. This chain uses TRBV5-1 with TRBJ1-6; D call uncertain. This sample comprised CD4+ T cells from PBMCs cultured with HCoV-229E spike peptides, obtained after COVID-19 vaccination. This TCR was recovered from a human donor who received a COVID-19 vaccine. CDR3 sequence: CASSLGASNSPLHF. For the CDR3, the DNA is TGCGCCAGCAGCTTGGGGGCTTCTAATTCACCCCTCCACTTT.